This T cell receptor (beta chain) was retrieved from a study of blood T cell repertoires in COVID-19. Original data processing: Estimates of nucleated cell counts were drawn from the amplification of reference gene primers. The method was immunoSEQ multiplex PCR; TCRdb's version includes in-frame clones alone and lacks a portion of them. V and J calls and clone size are those listed in that table; D and trimming were worked out from the DNA. The sample lists about 80,000 clones, 76% occurring once. The CDR3 consists of 16 residues. Germline V gene sequence: CDR1 SGHRS, CDR2 YFSETQ. The V segment lost 4 bases and the J segment 1 base; nucleotides outside the gene matches: 7.

The chain is built from TRBV5-1 and TRBJ2-3, with 9 bases fitting TRBD2. Sample: peripheral blood. The TCR was taken from a man between 70 and 80 years old with active or convalescent COVID-19. The CDR3 loop reads CASSLETSGRTDTQYF. CDR3 sequence (DNA): TGCGCCAGCAGCCTGGAGACTAGCGGCCGCACAGATACGCAGTATTTT.